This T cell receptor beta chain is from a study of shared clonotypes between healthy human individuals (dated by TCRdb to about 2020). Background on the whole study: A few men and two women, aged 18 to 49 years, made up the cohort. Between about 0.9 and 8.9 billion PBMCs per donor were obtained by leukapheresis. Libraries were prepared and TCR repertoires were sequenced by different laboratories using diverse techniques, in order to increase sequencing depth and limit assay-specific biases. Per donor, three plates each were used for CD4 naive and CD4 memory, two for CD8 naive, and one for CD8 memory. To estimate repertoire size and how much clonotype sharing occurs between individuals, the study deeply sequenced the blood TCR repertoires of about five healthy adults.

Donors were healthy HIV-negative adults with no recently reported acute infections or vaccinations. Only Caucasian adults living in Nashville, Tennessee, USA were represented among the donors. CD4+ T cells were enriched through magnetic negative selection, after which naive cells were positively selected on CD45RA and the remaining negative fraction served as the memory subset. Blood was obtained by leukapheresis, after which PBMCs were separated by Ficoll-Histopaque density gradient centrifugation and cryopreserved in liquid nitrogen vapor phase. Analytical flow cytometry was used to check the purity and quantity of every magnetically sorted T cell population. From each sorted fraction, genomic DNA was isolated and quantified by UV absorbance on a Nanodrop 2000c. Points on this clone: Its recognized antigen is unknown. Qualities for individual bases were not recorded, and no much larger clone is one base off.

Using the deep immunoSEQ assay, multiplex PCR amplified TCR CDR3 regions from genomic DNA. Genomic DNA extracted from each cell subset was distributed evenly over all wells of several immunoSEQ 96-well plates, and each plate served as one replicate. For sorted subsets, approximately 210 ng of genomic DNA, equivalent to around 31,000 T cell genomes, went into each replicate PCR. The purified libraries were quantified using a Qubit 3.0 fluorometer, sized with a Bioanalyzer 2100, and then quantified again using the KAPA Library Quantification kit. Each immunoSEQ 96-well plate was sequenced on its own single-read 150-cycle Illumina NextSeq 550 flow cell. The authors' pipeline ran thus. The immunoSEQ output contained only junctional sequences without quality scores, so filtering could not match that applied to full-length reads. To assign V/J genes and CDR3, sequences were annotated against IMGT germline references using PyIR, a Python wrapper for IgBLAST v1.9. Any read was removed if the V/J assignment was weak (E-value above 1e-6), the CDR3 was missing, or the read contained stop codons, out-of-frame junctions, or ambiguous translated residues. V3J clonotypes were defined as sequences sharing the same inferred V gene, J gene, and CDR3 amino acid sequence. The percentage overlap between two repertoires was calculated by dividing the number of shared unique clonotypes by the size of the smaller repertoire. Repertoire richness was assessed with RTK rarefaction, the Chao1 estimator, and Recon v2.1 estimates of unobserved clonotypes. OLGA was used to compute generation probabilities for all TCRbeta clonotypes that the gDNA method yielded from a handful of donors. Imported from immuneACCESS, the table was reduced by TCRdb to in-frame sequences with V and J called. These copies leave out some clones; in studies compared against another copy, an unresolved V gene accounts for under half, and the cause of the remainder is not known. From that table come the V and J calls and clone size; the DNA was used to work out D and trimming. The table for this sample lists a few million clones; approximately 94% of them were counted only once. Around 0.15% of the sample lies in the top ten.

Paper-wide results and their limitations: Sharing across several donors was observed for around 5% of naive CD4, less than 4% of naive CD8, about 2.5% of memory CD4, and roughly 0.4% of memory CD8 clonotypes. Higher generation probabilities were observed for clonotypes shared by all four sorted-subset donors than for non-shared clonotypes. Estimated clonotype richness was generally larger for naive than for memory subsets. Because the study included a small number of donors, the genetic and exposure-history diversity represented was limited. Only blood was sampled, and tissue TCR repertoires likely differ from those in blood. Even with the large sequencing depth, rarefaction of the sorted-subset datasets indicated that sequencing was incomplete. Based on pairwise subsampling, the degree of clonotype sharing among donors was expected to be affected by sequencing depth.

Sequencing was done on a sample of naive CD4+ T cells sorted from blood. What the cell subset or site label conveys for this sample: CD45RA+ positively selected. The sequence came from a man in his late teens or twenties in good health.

The CDR3 reads CASSAPSGSTDTQYF. The bases are TGCGCCAGCAGCGCACCTAGCGGATCCACAGATACGCAGTATTTT. In this chain, TRBV5-1 is recombined with TRBJ2-3, with 7 middle bases fitting TRBD2. For CDR1 and CDR2, the germline V gene lists SGHRS and YFSETQ. V is trimmed back by 4 bases and J by 2 bases, and the junction contains 7 bases that no gene match accounts for. The CDR3, from cysteine to phenylalanine, totals 15 residues. Of all the DNA, just the CDR3 is kept, 45 bases in frame from base 1.